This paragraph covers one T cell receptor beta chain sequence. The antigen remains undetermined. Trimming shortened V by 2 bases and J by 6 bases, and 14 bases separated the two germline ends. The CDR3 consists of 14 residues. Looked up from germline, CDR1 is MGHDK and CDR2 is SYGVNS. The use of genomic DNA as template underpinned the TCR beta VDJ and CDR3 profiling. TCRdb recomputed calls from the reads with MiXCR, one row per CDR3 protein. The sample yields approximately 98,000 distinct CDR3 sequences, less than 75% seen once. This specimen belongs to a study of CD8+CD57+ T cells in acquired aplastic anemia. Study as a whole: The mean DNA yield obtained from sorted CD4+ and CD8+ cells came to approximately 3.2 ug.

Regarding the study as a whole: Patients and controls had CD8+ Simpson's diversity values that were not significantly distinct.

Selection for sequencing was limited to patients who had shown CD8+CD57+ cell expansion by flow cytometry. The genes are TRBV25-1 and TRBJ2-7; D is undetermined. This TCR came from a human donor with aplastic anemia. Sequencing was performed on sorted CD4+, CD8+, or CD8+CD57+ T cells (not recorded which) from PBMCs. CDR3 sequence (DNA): TGTGCCAGCAGTGAAGATCTTAAGGCAGGCGAGCAGTACTTC. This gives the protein CASSEDLKAGEQYF.